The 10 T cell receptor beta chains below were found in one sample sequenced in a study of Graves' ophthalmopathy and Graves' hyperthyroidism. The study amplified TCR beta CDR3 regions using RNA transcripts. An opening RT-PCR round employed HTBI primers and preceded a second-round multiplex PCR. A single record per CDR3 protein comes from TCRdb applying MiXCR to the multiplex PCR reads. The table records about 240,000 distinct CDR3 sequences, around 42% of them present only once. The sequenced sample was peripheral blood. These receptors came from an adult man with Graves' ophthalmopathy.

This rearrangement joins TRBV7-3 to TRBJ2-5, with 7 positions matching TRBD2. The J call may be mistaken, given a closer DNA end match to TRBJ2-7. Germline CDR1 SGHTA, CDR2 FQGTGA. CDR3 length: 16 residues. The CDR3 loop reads CASSPPGERGPYEQYF. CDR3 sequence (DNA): TGTGCCAGCAGTCCCCCGGGGGAGCGGGGACCCTACGAGCAGTACTTC.

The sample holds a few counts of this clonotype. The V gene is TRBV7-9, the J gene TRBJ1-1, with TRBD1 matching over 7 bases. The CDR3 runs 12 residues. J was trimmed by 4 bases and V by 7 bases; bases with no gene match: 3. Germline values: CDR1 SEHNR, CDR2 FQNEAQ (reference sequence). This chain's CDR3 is CASTPGGTEAFF. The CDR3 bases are TGTGCCAGCACCCCAGGGGGCACTGAAGCTTTCTTT.

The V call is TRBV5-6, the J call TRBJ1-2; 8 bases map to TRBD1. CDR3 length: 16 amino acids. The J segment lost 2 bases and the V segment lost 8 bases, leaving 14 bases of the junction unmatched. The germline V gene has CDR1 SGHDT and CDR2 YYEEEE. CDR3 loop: CASSLSPRGQNYGYTF. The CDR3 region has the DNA TGTGCCAGTAGTCTCTCTCCCAGGGGGCAGAACTATGGCTACACCTTC.

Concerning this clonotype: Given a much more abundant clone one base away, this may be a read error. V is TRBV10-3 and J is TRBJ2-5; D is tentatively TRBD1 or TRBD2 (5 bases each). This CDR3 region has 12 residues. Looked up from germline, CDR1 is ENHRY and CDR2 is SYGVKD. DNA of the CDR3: TGTGCCATCTCCGGGACCCAAGAGACCCAGCACTTC. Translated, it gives CAISGTQETQHF.

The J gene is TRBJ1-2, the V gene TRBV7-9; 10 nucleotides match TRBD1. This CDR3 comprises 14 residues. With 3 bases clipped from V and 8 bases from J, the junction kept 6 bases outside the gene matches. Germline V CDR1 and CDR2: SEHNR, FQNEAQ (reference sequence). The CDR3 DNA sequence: TGTGCCAGCAGCTTGGGACAGGGGAATGGAGGCTACACCTTC. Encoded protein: CASSLGQGNGGYTF.

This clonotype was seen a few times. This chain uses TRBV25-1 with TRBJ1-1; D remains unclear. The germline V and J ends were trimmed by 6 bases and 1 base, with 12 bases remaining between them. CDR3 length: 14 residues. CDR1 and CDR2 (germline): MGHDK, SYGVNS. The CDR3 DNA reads TGTGCCAGCAGCTTGTGGCGGGGGAACACTGAAGCTTTCTTT. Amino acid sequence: CASSLWRGNTEAFF.

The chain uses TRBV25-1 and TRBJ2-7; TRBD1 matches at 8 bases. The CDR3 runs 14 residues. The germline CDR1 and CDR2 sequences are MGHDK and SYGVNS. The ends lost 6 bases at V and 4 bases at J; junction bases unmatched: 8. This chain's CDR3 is CASSEGQGGYEQYF. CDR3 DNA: TGTGCCAGCAGCGAAGGACAGGGAGGATACGAGCAGTACTTC.

The CDR3 sequence: CASRPGQGAAEAFF. As DNA, the CDR3 is TGTGCCAGCAGACCGGGACAGGGGGCCGCTGAAGCTTTCTTT. This rearrangement joins TRBV7-8 to TRBJ1-1; 12 nucleotides align to TRBD1. Germline CDR1 and CDR2: SGHVS and FQNEAQ. CDR3 size: 14 residues. The ends lost 6 bases at V and 6 bases at J; junction bases unmatched: 5.

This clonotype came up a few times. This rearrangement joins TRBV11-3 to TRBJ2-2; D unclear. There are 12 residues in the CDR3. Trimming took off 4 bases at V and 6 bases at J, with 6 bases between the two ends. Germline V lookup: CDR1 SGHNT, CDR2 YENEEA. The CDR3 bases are TGTGCCAGCAGCTCCTCCCCCGGGGAGCTGTTTTTT. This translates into CASSSSPGELFF.

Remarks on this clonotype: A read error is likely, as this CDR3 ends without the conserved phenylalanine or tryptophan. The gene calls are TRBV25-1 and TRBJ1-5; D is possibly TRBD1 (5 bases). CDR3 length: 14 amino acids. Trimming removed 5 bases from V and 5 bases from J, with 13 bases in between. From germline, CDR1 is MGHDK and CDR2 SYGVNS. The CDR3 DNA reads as TGTGCCAGCAGTCCGGCAGGGTTTTATCAGCCCCAGCATTCT. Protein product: CASSPAGFYQPQHS.